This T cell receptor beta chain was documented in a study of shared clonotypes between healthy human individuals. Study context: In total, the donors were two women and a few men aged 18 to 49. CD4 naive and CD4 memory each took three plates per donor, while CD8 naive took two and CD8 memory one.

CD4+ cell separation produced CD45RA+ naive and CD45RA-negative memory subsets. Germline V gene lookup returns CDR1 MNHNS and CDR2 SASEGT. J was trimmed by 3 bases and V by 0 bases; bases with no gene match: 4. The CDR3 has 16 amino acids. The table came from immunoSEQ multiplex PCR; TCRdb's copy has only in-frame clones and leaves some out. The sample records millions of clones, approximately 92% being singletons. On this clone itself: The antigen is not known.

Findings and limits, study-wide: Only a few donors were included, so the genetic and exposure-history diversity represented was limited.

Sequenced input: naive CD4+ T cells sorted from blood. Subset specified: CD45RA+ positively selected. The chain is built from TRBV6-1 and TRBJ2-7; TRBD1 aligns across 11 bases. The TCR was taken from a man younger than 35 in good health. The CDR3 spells CASSEAWGTGGYEQYF. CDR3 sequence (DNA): TGTGCCAGCAGTGAAGCGTGGGGGACAGGGGGCTACGAGCAGTACTTC.